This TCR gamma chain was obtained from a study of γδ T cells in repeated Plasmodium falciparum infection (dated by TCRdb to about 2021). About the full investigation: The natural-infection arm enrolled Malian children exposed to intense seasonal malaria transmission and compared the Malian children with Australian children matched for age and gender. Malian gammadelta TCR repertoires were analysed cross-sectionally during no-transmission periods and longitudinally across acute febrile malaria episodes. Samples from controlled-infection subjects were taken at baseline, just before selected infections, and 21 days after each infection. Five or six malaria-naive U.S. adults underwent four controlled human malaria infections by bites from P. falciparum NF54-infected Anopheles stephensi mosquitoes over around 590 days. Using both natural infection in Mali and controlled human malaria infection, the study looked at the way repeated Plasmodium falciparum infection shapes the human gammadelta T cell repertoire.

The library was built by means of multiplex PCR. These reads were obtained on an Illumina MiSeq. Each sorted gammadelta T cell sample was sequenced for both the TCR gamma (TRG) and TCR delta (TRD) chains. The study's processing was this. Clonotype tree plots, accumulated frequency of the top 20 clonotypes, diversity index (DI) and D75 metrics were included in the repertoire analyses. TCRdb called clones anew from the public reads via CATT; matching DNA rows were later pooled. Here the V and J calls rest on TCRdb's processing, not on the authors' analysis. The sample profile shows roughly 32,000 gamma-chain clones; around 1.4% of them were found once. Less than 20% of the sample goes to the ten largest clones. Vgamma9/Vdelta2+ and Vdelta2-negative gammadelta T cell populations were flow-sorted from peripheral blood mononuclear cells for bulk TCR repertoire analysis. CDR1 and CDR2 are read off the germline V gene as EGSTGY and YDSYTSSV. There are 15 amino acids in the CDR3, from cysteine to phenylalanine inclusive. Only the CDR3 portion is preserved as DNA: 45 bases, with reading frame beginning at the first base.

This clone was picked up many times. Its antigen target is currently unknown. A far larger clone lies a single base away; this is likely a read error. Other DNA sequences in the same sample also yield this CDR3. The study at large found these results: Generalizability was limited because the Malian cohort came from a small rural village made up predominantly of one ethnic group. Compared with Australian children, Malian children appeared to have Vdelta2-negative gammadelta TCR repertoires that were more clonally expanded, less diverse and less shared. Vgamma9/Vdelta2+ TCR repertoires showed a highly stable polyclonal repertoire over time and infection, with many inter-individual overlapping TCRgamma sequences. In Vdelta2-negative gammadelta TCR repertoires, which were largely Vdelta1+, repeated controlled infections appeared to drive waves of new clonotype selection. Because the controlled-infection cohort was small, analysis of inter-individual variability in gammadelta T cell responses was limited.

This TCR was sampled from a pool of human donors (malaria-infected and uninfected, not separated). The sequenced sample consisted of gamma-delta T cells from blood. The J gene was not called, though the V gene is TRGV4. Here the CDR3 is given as CATWDGLVYYYKKLF. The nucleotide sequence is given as TGTGCCACCTGGGATGGGCTGGTCTATTATTATAAGAAACTCTTC.